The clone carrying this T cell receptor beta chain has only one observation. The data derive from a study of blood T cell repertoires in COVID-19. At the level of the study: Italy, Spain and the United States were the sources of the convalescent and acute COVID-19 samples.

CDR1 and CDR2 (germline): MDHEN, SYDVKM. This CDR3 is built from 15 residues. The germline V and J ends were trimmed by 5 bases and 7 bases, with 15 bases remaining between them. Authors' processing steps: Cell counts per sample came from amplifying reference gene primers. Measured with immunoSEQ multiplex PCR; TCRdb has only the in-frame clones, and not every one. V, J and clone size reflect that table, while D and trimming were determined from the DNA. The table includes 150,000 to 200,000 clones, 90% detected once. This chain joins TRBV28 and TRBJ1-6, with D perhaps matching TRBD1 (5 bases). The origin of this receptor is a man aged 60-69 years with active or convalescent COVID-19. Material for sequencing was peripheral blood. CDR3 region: CASSTQGRTNSPLHF. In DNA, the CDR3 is TGTGCCAGCAGTACCCAGGGCAGAACAAATTCACCCCTCCACTTT.